This T cell receptor (beta chain) appears in the sequencing data of a study of Ad26.COV2.S vaccination and SARS-CoV-2 variants. This CDR3 contains 14 residues. Germline V CDR1 and CDR2: LGHNA, YSLEER. The V gene lost 1 base and the J gene lost 3 bases, with 7 bases spanning the gap. Treatment meaning: some 20 received Ad26.COV2.S at low or high dose, single or two shots; 5 received placebo; per-sample allocation not given. Collection of the samples took place on day 63 after the first injection of vaccine or placebo. Only in-frame clones appear in the TCRdb table, and some are missing; sequencing was by immunoSEQ multiplex PCR. Of some 420,000 clones listed, around 87% are singletons.

The chain has TRBV4-3 and TRBJ1-3; D unclear. The clonotype comes from a person aged 18-65 years who received the Ad26.COV2.S COVID-19 vaccine or a placebo. The sequenced sample was peripheral blood, obtained in a trial of Ad26.COV2.S vaccine versus placebo. CDR3 residues: CASSQGGGGNTIYF. In DNA form, the CDR3 reads TGCGCCAGCAGCCAAGGGGGAGGTGGAAACACCATATATTTT.